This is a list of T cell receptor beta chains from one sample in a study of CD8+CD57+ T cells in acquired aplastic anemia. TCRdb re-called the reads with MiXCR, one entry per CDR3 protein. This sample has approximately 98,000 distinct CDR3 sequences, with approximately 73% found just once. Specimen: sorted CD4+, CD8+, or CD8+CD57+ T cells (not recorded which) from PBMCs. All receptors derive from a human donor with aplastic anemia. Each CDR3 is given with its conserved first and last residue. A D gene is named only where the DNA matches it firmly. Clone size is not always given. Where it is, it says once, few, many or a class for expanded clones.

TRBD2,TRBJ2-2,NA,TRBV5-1,TGCGCCAGCAGCCCAACTAGCGGAGGGAGGAACACCGGGGAGCTGTTTTTT,CASSPTSGGRNTGELFF
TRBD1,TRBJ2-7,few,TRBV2,TGTGCCAGCAACACAGGGGTCCTCTACGAGCAGTACTTC,CASNTGVLYEQYF
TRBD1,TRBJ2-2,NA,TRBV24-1,TGTGCCACCAGTGAGGACAGGGGATTCACCGGGGAGCTGTTTTTT,CATSEDRGFTGELFF
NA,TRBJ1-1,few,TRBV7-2,TGTGCCAGCAGCTCGGACGGCCACACTGAAGCTTTCTTT,CASSSDGHTEAFF
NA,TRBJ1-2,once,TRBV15,TGTGCCACCAGTCACGGGGTGACTAACTATGGCTACACCTTC,CATSHGVTNYGYTF
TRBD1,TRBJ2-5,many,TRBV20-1,TGCAGTGCTCTTGGCTGGGACAGGGGTGAGACCCAGTACTTC,CSALGWDRGETQYF
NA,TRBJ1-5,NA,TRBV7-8,TGTGCCAGCAGCTTGAACGGTCATGAGCCCCAGCATTTT,CASSLNGHEPQHF
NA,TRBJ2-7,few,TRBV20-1,TGCAGTGCTAGAGGGGCGGGAAGGTACGTCTACGAGCAGTACTTC,CSARGAGRYVYEQYF
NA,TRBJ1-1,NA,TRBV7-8,TGTGCCAGCAGCTCAACTCGGACAGAGAACACTGAAGCTTTCTTT,CASSSTRTENTEAFF
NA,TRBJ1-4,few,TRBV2,TGTGCCAGCAGTGCGAGAAATGAAAAACTGTTTTTT,CASSARNEKLFF
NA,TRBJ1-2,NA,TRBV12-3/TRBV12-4,TGTGCCAGCAGTTTAGCGGGGGTCAGGGAGAGCGATGGCTACACCTTC,CASSLAGVRESDGYTF
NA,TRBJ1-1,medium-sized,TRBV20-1,TGCAGTGCCGGGGGGGGGGCTGACACTGAAGCTTTCTTT,CSAGGGADTEAFF
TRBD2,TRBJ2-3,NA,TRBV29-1,TGCAGCGTTCGTGGACTAGCGGGACGCACAGATACGCAGTATTTT,CSVRGLAGRTDTQYF
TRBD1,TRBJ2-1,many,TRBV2,TGTGCCAGCAGTGAACCCCCCCGGGACAGTCTATACAATGAGCAGTTCTTC,CASSEPPRDSLYNEQFF
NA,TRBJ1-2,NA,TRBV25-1,TGTGCCAGCAGTACTGATATCTATGGCTACACCTTC,CASSTDIYGYTF
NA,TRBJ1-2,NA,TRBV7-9,TGTGCCAGCAGCCCTAGGGTCTATGGCTACACCTTC,CASSPRVYGYTF
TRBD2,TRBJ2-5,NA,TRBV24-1,TGTGCCACCAGTGAGTCAGGACTAGGAGAGACCCAGTACTTC,CATSESGLGETQYF
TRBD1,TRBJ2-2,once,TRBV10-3,TGTGCCACCAGTGATTGGAGGACAGGGGCGTCGAACACCGGGGAGCTGTTTTTT,CATSDWRTGASNTGELFF
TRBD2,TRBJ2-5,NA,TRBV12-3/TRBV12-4,TGTGCCAGCACCCCGAACGCGGGAGGCCCGACTCGAAGGGAGACCCAGTACTTC,CASTPNAGGPTRRETQYF
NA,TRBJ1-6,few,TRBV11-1,TGTGCCAGCAGCTTAGCGCTCCTCGGGGGCGAGCGACCTAGCTCCTATAATTCACCCCTCCACTTT,CASSLALLGGERPSSYNSPLHF
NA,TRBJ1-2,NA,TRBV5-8,TGTGCCAGCAGTACGACGATCTATGGCTACACCTTC,CASSTTIYGYTF